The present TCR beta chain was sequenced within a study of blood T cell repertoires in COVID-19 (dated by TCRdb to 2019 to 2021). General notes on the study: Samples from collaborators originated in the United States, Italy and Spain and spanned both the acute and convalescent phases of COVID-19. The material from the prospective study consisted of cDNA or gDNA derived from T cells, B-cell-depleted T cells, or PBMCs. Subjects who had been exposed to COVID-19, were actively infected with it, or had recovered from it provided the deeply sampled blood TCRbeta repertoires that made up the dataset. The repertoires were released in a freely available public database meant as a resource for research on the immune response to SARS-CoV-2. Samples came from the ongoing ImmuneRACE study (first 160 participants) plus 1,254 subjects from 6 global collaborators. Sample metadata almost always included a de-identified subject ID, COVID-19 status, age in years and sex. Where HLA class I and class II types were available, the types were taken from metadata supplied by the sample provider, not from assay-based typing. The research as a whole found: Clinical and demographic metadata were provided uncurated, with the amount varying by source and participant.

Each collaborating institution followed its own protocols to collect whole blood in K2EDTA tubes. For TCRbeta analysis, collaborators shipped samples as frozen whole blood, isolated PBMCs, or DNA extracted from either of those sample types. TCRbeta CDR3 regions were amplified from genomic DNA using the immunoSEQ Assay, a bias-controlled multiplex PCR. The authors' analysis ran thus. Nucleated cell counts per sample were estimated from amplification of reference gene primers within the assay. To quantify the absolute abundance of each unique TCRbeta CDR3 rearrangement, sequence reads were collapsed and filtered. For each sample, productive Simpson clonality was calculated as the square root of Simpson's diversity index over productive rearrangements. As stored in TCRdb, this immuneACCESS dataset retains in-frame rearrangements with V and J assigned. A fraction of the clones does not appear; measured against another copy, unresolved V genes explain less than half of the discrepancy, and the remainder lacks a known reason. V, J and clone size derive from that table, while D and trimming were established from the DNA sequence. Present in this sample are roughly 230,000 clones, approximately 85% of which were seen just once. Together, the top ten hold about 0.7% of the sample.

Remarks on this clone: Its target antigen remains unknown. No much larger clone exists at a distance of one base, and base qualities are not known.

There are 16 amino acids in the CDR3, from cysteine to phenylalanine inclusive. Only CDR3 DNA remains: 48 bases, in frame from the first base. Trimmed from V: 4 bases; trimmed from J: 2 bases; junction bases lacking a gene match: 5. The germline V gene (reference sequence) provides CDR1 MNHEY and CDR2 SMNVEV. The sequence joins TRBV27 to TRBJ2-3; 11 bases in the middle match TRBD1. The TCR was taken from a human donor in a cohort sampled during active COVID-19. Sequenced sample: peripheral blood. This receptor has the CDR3 CASSWGTGGDTDTQYF. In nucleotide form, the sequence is TGTGCCAGCAGTTGGGGGACAGGGGGGGACACAGATACGCAGTATTTT.